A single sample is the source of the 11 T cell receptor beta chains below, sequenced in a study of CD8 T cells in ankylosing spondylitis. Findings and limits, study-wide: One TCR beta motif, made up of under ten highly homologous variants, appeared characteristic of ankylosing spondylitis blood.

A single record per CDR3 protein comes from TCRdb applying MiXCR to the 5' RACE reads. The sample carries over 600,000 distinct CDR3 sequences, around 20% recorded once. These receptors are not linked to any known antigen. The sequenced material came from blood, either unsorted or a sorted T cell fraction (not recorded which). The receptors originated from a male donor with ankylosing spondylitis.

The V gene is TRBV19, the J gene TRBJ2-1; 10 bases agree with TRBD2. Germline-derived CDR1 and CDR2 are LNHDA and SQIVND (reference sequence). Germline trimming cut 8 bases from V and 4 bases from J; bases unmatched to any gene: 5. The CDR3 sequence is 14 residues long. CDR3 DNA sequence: TGTGCCAGTGGGGGACTAGCGTCTTACAATGAGCAGTTCTTC. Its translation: CASGGLASYNEQFF.

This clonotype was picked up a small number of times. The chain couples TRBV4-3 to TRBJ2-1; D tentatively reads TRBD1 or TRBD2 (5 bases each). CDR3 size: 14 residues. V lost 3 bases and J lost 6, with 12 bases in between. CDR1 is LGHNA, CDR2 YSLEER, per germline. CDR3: CASSHGTTANEQFF. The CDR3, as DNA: TGCGCCAGCAGCCACGGGACGACTGCCAATGAGCAGTTCTTC.

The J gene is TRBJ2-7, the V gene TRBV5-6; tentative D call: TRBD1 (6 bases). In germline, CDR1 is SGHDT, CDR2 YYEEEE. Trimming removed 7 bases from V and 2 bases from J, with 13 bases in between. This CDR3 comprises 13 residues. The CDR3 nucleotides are TGTGCCAGCGGCACAGGGCTTACCTACGAGCAGTACTTC. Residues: CASGTGLTYEQYF.

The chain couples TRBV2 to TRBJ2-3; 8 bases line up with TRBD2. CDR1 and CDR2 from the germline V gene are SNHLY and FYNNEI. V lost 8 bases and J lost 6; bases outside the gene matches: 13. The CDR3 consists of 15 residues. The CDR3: CASWTPERGYDTQYF. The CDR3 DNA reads TGTGCCAGCTGGACCCCGGAGCGGGGGTATGATACGCAGTATTTT.

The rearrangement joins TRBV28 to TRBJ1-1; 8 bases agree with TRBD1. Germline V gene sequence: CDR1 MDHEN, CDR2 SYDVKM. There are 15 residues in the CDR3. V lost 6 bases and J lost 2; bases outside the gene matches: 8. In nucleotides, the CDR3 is TGTGCCAGCAGCCCAGGGGGCCTCGGTAACACTGAAGCTTTCTTT. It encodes CASSPGGLGNTEAFF.

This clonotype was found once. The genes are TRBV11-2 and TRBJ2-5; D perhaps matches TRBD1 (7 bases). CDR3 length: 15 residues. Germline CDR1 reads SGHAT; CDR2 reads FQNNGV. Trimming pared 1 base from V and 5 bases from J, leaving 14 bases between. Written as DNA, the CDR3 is TGTGCCAGCAGCTTAGGAGTTCAGGGGGGCGAGACCCAGTACTTC. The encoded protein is CASSLGVQGGETQYF.

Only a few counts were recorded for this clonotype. The CDR3: CASSGAEGPYEQYF. Written as DNA, the CDR3 is TGTGCCAGCAGCGGGGCGGAGGGACCCTACGAGCAGTACTTC. The rearrangement links TRBV27 to TRBJ2-7, with D perhaps TRBD2 (6 bases). The V gene's germline CDR1 is MNHEY and CDR2 SMNVEV (reference sequence). V was cut by 6 bases and J by 2 bases, with 14 bases left in between. CDR3 length: 14 residues.

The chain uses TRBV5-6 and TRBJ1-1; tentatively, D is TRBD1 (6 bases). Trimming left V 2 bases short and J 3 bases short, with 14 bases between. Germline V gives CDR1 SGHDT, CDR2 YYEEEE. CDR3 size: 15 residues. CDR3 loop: CASSLTGRLDTEAFF. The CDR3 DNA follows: TGTGCCAGCAGCTTAACAGGGAGGTTGGACACTGAAGCTTTCTTT.

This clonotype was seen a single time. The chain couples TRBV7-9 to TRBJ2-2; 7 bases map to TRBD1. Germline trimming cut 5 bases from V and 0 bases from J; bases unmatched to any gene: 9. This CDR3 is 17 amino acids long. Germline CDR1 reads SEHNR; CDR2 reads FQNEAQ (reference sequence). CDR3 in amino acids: CASSGERGPANTGELFF. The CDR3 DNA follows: TGTGCCAGCAGCGGCGAGAGGGGGCCAGCGAACACCGGGGAGCTGTTTTTT. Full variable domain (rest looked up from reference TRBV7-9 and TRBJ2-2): DTGVSQNPRHKITKRGQNVTFRCDPISEHNRLYWYRQTLGQGPEFLTYFQNEAQLEKSRLLSDRFSAERPKGSFSTLEIQRTEQGDSAMYLCASSGERGPANTGELFFGEGSRLTVL.

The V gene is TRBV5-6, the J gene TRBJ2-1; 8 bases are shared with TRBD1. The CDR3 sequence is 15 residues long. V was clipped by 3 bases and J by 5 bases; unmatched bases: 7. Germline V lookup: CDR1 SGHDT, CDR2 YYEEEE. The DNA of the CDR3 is TGTGCCAGCAGCTCCGTGGGGACAGGTCACAATGAGCAGTTCTTC. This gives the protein CASSSVGTGHNEQFF.

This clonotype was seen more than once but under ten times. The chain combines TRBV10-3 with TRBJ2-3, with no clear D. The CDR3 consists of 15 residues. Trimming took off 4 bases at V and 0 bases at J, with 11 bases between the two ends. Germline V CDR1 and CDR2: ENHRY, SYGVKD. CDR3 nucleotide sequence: TGTGCCATCAGTGCGTCTCTTACTAGCACAGATACGCAGTATTTT. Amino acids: CAISASLTSTDTQYF.